These 19 T cell receptor beta chains were all obtained from the same sample, sequenced in a study of PD-L1 blockade in urothelial cancer. Time point here: peripheral blood 6 weeks after treatment start. Assay used: immunoSEQ multiplex PCR; TCRdb lists only in-frame clones, some missing. The sample yields about 48,000 clones, 70% to 90% seen once. Here the sequenced sample was PBMCs, taken around atezolizumab (anti-PD-L1) treatment. Source of these receptors: a man in his sixties with urothelial cancer.

The J gene is TRBJ2-3, the V gene TRBV5-1; maybe TRBD2 (6 bases). The CDR3 sequence is 14 residues long. Germline-derived CDR1 and CDR2 are SGHRS and YFSETQ. Trimming removed 1 base from V and 1 base from J, with 7 bases in between. CDR3 DNA: TGCGCCAGCAGCTTGTCTAGCGGCACAGATACGCAGTATTTT. It translates to CASSLSSGTDTQYF.

The chain carries TRBV28 and TRBJ1-1, with D maybe TRBD1 (6 bases). Germline values: CDR1 MDHEN, CDR2 SYDVKM. The CDR3 spans 15 residues. The V gene lost 3 bases and the J gene lost 1 base, with 12 bases spanning the gap. The CDR3 spells CASSFPGTPNTEAFF. CDR3 DNA sequence: TGTGCCAGCAGTTTCCCCGGGACACCGAACACTGAAGCTTTCTTT.

The sample holds one count of this clone. This chain connects TRBV6-5 to TRBJ1-5; D is possibly TRBD1 (6 bases). This CDR3 has 13 residues. Germline assignment: CDR1 MNHEY and CDR2 SVGAGI. V gave up 6 bases and J gave up 2 bases, with 8 bases separating them. As DNA, the CDR3 is TGTGCCAGCAGATCAGGGGGCAATCAGCCCCAGCATTTT. It translates to CASRSGGNQPQHF.

A single count supports this clone. The chain links TRBV28 to TRBJ1-1; 7 bases map to TRBD1. Germline CDR1 and CDR2: MDHEN and SYDVKM. V lost 4 bases, J lost 4 bases, and 6 bases stayed unmatched. The CDR3 has 14 amino acids. The CDR3 coding sequence is TGTGCCAGCAGTTCCCGACAGGGCGGCACTGAAGCTTTCTTT. Amino acids: CASSSRQGGTEAFF.

This clone was counted a single time. The chain joins TRBV11-3 to TRBJ2-5; 9 bases map to TRBD2. Germline V gives CDR1 SGHNT, CDR2 YENEEA. V shed 1 base, J shed 3 bases, and the junction held 3 bases outside the gene matches. There are 15 residues in the CDR3. CDR3 in DNA: TGTGCCAGCAGCTTAGGCGGGGGGGCCGAAGAGACCCAGTACTTC. Amino acid sequence: CASSLGGGAEETQYF.

This clone is judged large. The chain couples TRBV30 to TRBJ2-2; tentative D call: TRBD1 (5 bases). The CDR3 runs to 15 residues. Deletions cut 6 bases from V and 5 bases from J, with 19 bases between. Germline CDR1 reads GTSNPN; CDR2 reads SVGIG (reference sequence). The CDR3 DNA is TGTGCCTGCCAGGGCGGCAGGGCTGCAACCGGGGAGCTGTTTTTT. It codes for CACQGGRAATGELFF.

This clone showed up just a few times. V usage is TRBV11-2 and J usage is TRBJ1-6; D is perhaps TRBD1 (6 bases). Germline V gene lookup returns CDR1 SGHAT and CDR2 FQNNGV. The V gene lost 10 bases and the J gene lost 7 bases, with 14 bases spanning the gap. There are 13 residues in the CDR3. The CDR3 coding sequence is TGTGCCACCCGGGACAAACAAAATTCACCCCTCCACTTT. Protein product: CATRDKQNSPLHF. Together with reference TRBV11-2 and TRBJ1-6, the CDR3 gives the full variable domain: EAGVAQSPRYKIIEKRQSVAFWCNPISGHATLYWYQQILGQGPKLLIQFQNNGVVDDSQLPKDRFSAERLKGVDSTLKIQPAKLEDSAVYLCATRDKQNSPLHFGNGTRLTVT.

The V gene is TRBV6-5, the J gene TRBJ2-7; 8 nucleotides line up with TRBD1. CDR3 length: 13 amino acids. Germline V gives CDR1 MNHEY, CDR2 SVGAGI. V trimming: 7 bases; J trimming: 1 base; junction bases outside the gene matches: 3. The CDR3 loop is CASTRQGSYEQYF. The CDR3 bases are TGTGCCAGCACCCGACAGGGGTCCTACGAGCAGTACTTC.

The V gene is TRBV20-1, the J gene TRBJ2-7, with no clear D. Germline V gives CDR1 DFQATT, CDR2 SNEGSKA (reference sequence). V lost 2 bases and J lost 5, with 7 bases in between. The CDR3 covers 11 residues. CDR3 protein: CSARRLHEQYF. CDR3 coding DNA: TGCAGTGCTAGACGGTTGCACGAGCAGTACTTC.

This chain joins TRBV7-9 and TRBJ1-2, with D unclear. Germline lookup yields CDR1 SEHNR and CDR2 FQNEAQ (reference sequence). The ends were cut back, 7 bases at V and 4 bases at J, with 16 bases in the middle. The CDR3 has 14 amino acids. The CDR3 DNA reads TGTGCCAGCACCCCGGCGGGCCTGGGCTATGGCTACACCTTC. Encoded protein: CASTPAGLGYGYTF.

The J gene is TRBJ2-7, the V gene TRBV21-1; the table names TRBD2, a call not compared with the DNA. TRBV21-1 is shown as a pseudogene. The CDR3 runs 14 residues. The CDR3 region is CASSNEGWGGEQYF. CDR3 in DNA: TGTGCCAGCAGCAATGAGGGCTGGGGGGGCGAGCAGTACTTC.

The CDR3 loop reads CASSTLGQDNAYEQYF. DNA of the CDR3: TGCGCCAGCAGCACCCTCGGACAGGACAACGCTTACGAGCAGTACTTC. The rearrangement links TRBV10-1 to TRBJ2-7, with TRBD1 matching over 7 bases. V trimming: 6 bases; J trimming: 4 bases; junction bases outside the gene matches: 15. The CDR3 extends over 16 amino acids. Germline CDR1 WNHNN, CDR2 SYGVQD (reference sequence).

The chain is built from TRBV29-1 and TRBJ1-6, with 10 bases lining up with TRBD1. Germline V gene sequence: CDR1 SQVTM, CDR2 ANQGSEA. This CDR3 has 13 amino acids. The J segment lost 9 bases and the V segment lost 6 bases, leaving 5 bases of the junction unmatched. The CDR3 protein is CSVGQGDSSPLHF. DNA of the CDR3: TGCAGCGTCGGACAGGGGGATAGTTCACCCCTCCACTTT. The full variable domain, completed using reference TRBV29-1 and TRBJ1-6, is SAVISQKPSRDICQRGTSLTIQCQVDSQVTMMFWYRQQPGQSLTLIATANQGSEATYESGFVIDKFPISRPNLTFSTLTVSNMSPEDSSIYLCSVGQGDSSPLHFGNGTRLTVT.

This chain joins TRBV5-1 and TRBJ1-4; D is perhaps TRBD1 (5 bases). Germline loops: CDR1 SGHRS, CDR2 YFSETQ. V dropped 0 bases and J dropped 2 bases, with 17 bases sitting between them. The CDR3 has 18 amino acids. The CDR3 coding sequence is TGCGCCAGCAGCTTGGCGGGGGTGGGAAATCCCACTAATGAAAAACTGTTTTTT. Translating it yields CASSLAGVGNPTNEKLFF. The variable domain in full, with the rest retrieved from reference TRBV5-1 and TRBJ1-4, is KAGVTQTPRYLIKTRGQQVTLSCSPISGHRSVSWYQQTPGQGLQFLFEYFSETQRNKGNFPGRFSGRQFSNSRSEMNVSTLELGDSALYLCASSLAGVGNPTNEKLFFGSGTQLSVL.

The V gene is TRBV5-4, the J gene TRBJ2-1, with D perhaps TRBD2 (5 bases). The CDR3 is 15 amino acids. Germline-derived CDR1 and CDR2 are SGHNT and YYREEE (reference sequence). The ends were cut back, 2 bases at V and 6 bases at J, with 15 bases in the middle. The CDR3 here is CASSFQTGFGNEQFF. CDR3 bases: TGTGCCAGCAGCTTTCAAACGGGGTTTGGCAATGAGCAGTTCTTC.

The chain links TRBV28 to TRBJ1-4; 7 bases fit TRBD1. This CDR3 is built from 15 residues. The junction had 15 bases not matched to a gene; V was cut back by 7 bases and J by 10 bases. Germline V gene data show CDR1 as MDHEN and CDR2 as SYDVKM. CDR3 region: CASTGQGQEVGKLFF. In DNA, the CDR3 is TGTGCCAGCACGGGTCAAGGACAGGAGGTTGGAAAACTGTTTTTT.

This clone was observed a handful of times. The chain uses TRBV7-9 and TRBJ1-1; D gene unclear. CDR3 length: 13 amino acids. Germline assignment: CDR1 SEHNR and CDR2 FQNEAQ (reference sequence). The V gene lost 5 bases and the J gene lost 1 base, with 8 bases spanning the gap. Here the CDR3 DNA reads TGTGCCAGCAGCCGAGGAGGGAACACTGAAGCTTTCTTT. Protein product: CASSRGGNTEAFF. The full variable domain, rest sourced from reference TRBV7-9 and TRBJ1-1, is DTGVSQNPRHKITKRGQNVTFRCDPISEHNRLYWYRQTLGQGPEFLTYFQNEAQLEKSRLLSDRFSAERPKGSFSTLEIQRTEQGDSAMYLCASSRGGNTEAFFGQGTRLTVV.

There are many counts of this clone. In DNA, the CDR3 is TGTGCCAGCAGCTACACAAACACCGGGGAGCTGTTTTTT. Its translation is CASSYTNTGELFF. The chain joins TRBV7-9 to TRBJ2-2; no reliable D call. Germline loops: CDR1 SEHNR, CDR2 FQNEAQ (reference sequence). V was cut by 4 bases and J by 2 bases, with 5 bases left in between. The CDR3 spans 13 residues.

In this sample, this clone turned up a few times. The chain carries TRBV6-5 and TRBJ1-6; D is uncertain. This CDR3 spans 14 amino acids. V dropped 6 bases and J dropped 10 bases, with 16 bases sitting between them. Germline V lookup: CDR1 MNHEY, CDR2 SVGAGI. CDR3 DNA sequence: TGTGCCAGCAGCCCCGACGGGGAGGGCTCACCCCTCCACTTT. Its protein is CASSPDGEGSPLHF.